The 24 T cell receptor beta chains in this list originate from one sample, sequenced in a study of T cell responses to AZD1222 COVID-19 vaccine. Sequenced by immunoSEQ multiplex PCR; TCRdb stores in-frame clones only, minus some. The sample has 90,000 to 130,000 clones, about 92% seen once. Specimen: peripheral blood, collected on day 0 of MenACWY control vaccination. The source is an adult in good health.

The rearrangement uses TRBV19 and TRBJ2-2, with 8 bases identical to TRBD2. Germline lookup yields CDR1 LNHDA and CDR2 SQIVND (reference sequence). After removal of 8 bases from V and 0 bases from J, the junction contained 5 bases not matched to a gene. The length of the CDR3 is 15 residues. CDR3 loop: CASATSGANTGELFF. CDR3 DNA sequence: TGTGCCAGTGCTACTAGCGGCGCGAACACCGGGGAGCTGTTTTTT.

In this sample, this clone turned up once. The genes are TRBV6-5 and TRBJ1-5, with no clear D. Between the trimmed V and J ends, which lost 6 bases and 2 bases, there was a span of 14 bases. This CDR3 is 15 amino acids long. The V gene's germline CDR1 is MNHEY and CDR2 SVGAGI. The CDR3 sequence: CASRYGWEGNQPQHF. Here the CDR3 DNA reads TGTGCCAGCAGGTACGGCTGGGAGGGCAATCAGCCCCAGCATTTT.

This sequence joins TRBV24-1 and TRBJ1-3; D perhaps matches TRBD1 (6 bases). Trimming cost V 4 bases and J 7 bases, with 19 bases left between them. Germline CDR1 reads KGHDR; CDR2 reads SFDVKD. The CDR3 sequence is 16 residues long. The CDR3 protein is CATSEPTGFRENTIYF. CDR3 in DNA: TGTGCCACCAGTGAGCCGACAGGCTTCAGGGAGAACACCATATATTTT.

This chain connects TRBV29-1 to TRBJ1-4; 9 bases are shared with TRBD1. The germline V gene has CDR1 SQVTM and CDR2 ANQGSEA. This CDR3 is built from 16 residues. The ends lost 5 bases at V and 8 bases at J; junction bases unmatched: 15. CDR3 sequence: CSVLGQGPSSGEKLFF. In nucleotides, the CDR3 is TGCAGCGTTCTAGGACAGGGGCCCTCTTCGGGGGAAAAACTGTTTTTT.

The chain couples TRBV18 to TRBJ1-2; D gene uncertain. The germline CDR1 and CDR2 sequences are KGHSH and LQKENI. This CDR3 has 13 amino acids. Trimming left V 6 bases short and J 5 bases short, with 13 bases between. CDR3 loop: CASSPTEEYGYTF. The CDR3 DNA is TGTGCCAGCTCGCCGACGGAGGAGTATGGCTACACCTTC. Full variable domain (outside the CDR3, taken from reference TRBV18 and TRBJ1-2): NAGVMQNPRHLVRRRGQEARLRCSPMKGHSHVYWYRQLPEEGLKFMVYLQKENIIDESGMPKERFSAEFPKEGPSILRIQQVVRGDSAAYFCASSPTEEYGYTFGSGTRLTVV.

In its sample, this clone was seen once. The V and J genes are TRBV11-2 and TRBJ2-7, with 8 positions matching TRBD1. The J segment lost 3 bases and the V segment lost 5 bases, leaving 12 bases of the junction unmatched. This CDR3 spans 16 amino acids. The germline V gene has CDR1 SGHAT and CDR2 FQNNGV. The CDR3 here is CASSGTGTGDFYEQYF. The CDR3 coding sequence is TGTGCCAGCAGCGGGACCGGGACAGGAGATTTCTACGAGCAGTACTTC.

The chain joins TRBV30 to TRBJ1-5; D gene uncertain. The CDR3 covers 13 residues. The V end was cut by 7 bases, the J end by 3 bases, with 13 bases between. The germline V gene encodes CDR1 GTSNPN and CDR2 SVGIG (reference sequence). For the CDR3, the DNA is TGTGCCTCCGCATCCGGGGTCAATCAGCCCCAGCATTTT. Its protein product is CASASGVNQPQHF.

This rearrangement joins TRBV4-3 to TRBJ1-1; 9 bases line up with TRBD1. V lost 3 bases, J lost 1 base, and 0 bases stayed unmatched. Germline V lookup: CDR1 LGHNA, CDR2 YSLEER. The CDR3 consists of 14 residues. The CDR3 here is CASSQGQGNTEAFF. DNA of the CDR3: TGCGCCAGCAGCCAGGGACAGGGGAACACTGAAGCTTTCTTT.

This chain joins TRBV5-6 and TRBJ2-5, with 7 bases matching TRBD2. Germline V gives CDR1 SGHDT, CDR2 YYEEEE. The trim removed 1 base at V and 3 bases at J, leaving 6 bases unmatched. This CDR3 has 15 residues. The CDR3 DNA is TGTGCCAGCAGCTTGTATCTGAGCGGGGAAGAGACCCAGTACTTC. It specifies CASSLYLSGEETQYF.

This sequence joins TRBV30 and TRBJ1-2; D is ambiguous. V was clipped by 5 bases and J by 3 bases, with 4 bases between them. Germline CDR1 GTSNPN, CDR2 SVGIG (reference sequence). CDR3 size: 10 residues. This CDR3 is CAWGDYGYTF. CDR3 DNA sequence: TGTGCCTGGGGGGACTATGGCTACACCTTC. Together with reference TRBV30 and TRBJ1-2, the CDR3 gives the full variable domain: SQTIHQWPATLVQPVGSPLSLECTVEGTSNPNLYWYRQAAGRGLQLLFYSVGIGQISSEVPQNLSASRPQDRQFILSSKKLLLSDSGFYLCAWGDYGYTFGSGTRLTVV.

This clone was found once. The genes are TRBV4-1 and TRBJ1-1, with D perhaps TRBD1 (5 bases). Germline CDR1 is MGHRA and CDR2 is YSYEKL. Trimming stripped 5 bases from V and 1 base from J, with 8 bases between. The CDR3 totals 13 residues. CDR3 sequence reads: CASSFTGNTEAFF. CDR3 DNA: TGCGCCAGCAGCTTTACAGGGAACACTGAAGCTTTCTTT.

This clone showed up just once. The rearrangement links TRBV27 to TRBJ2-6; D unclear. CDR1 MNHEY and CDR2 SMNVEV come from the germline V gene (reference sequence). Trimming left V 6 bases short and J 0 bases short, with 3 bases between. There are 13 residues in the CDR3. CDR3 protein: CASRHSGANVLTF. The CDR3 bases are TGTGCCAGCAGACACTCTGGGGCCAACGTCCTGACTTTC.

V and J are TRBV5-1 and TRBJ1-6, with TRBD1 matching 10 bases. Germline CDR1 SGHRS, CDR2 YFSETQ. V trimming: 0 bases; J trimming: 7 bases; junction bases outside the gene matches: 7. The CDR3 covers 17 residues. The CDR3 nucleotides are TGCGCCAGCAGCTTGGCAGGGACAGGGGTTGAAAATTCACCCCTCCACTTT. It translates to CASSLAGTGVENSPLHF. The entire variable domain, with the rest obtained from reference TRBV5-1 and TRBJ1-6, is as follows: KAGVTQTPRYLIKTRGQQVTLSCSPISGHRSVSWYQQTPGQGLQFLFEYFSETQRNKGNFPGRFSGRQFSNSRSEMNVSTLELGDSALYLCASSLAGTGVENSPLHFGNGTRLTVT.

This sequence joins TRBV7-2 and TRBJ2-7; D is uncertain. The CDR3 has 13 amino acids. CDR1 and CDR2 (germline): SGHTA, FQGNSA. The ends were cut back, 5 bases at V and 3 bases at J, with 11 bases in the middle. The CDR3 here is CASSPRVGYEQYF. The CDR3 nucleotides are TGTGCCAGCAGCCCCCGGGTTGGCTACGAGCAGTACTTC.

The rearrangement uses TRBV19 and TRBJ2-5, with D perhaps assigned TRBD1 or TRBD2 (6 bases each). CDR3 length: 15 amino acids. The ends were cut back, 5 bases at V and 5 bases at J, with 18 bases in the middle. The germline V gene encodes CDR1 LNHDA and CDR2 SQIVND (reference sequence). The CDR3, as DNA: TGTGCCAGTAGTCCCTCAAGCCGGGGGCACGAGACCCAGTACTTC. Translation: CASSPSSRGHETQYF.

V gene TRBV19 combines with J gene TRBJ2-6, with D perhaps TRBD1 or TRBD2 (6 bases each). Germline V lookup: CDR1 LNHDA, CDR2 SQIVND (reference sequence). The V gene lost 6 bases and the J gene lost 0 bases, with 12 bases spanning the gap. The CDR3 is 16 residues long. The chain's CDR3 is CASRTGDTSGANVLTF. For the CDR3, the DNA is TGTGCCAGTAGAACGGGGGACACCTCTGGGGCCAACGTCCTGACTTTC.

The chain couples TRBV6-5 to TRBJ1-1, with a tentative D call TRBD1 (5 bases). This CDR3 spans 15 amino acids. Germline CDR1 MNHEY, CDR2 SVGAGI. V gave up 4 bases and J gave up 4 bases, with 16 bases separating them. The CDR3 is CASSSGTVRFTEAFF. CDR3 DNA sequence: TGTGCCAGCAGTTCCGGGACGGTCCGGTTCACTGAAGCTTTCTTT.

V gene TRBV5-5 combines with J gene TRBJ1-2; a weak D match, TRBD1 (6 bases). Germline CDR1 is SGHKS and CDR2 is YYEKEE (reference sequence). The CDR3 length is 15 residues. Trimming stripped 1 base from V and 7 bases from J, with 17 bases between. The CDR3 spells CASSLSGQPSVGYTF. CDR3 in DNA: TGTGCCAGCAGCTTGTCTGGACAGCCTTCTGTTGGCTACACCTTC. The full variable domain, rest sourced from reference TRBV5-5 and TRBJ1-2, is DAGVTQSPTHLIKTRGQQVTLRCSPISGHKSVSWYQQVLGQGPQFIFQYYEKEERGRGNFPDRFSARQFPNYSSELNVNALLLGDSALYLCASSLSGQPSVGYTFGSGTRLTVV.

The chain uses TRBV14 and TRBJ2-7; possibly TRBD2 for D (6 bases). The CDR3 has 16 amino acids. Germline CDR1 reads SGHDN; CDR2 reads FVKESK. Trimming removed 0 bases at V and 0 bases at J, with 12 bases between. The CDR3 DNA follows: TGTGCCAGCAGCCAAGATCGGGGGTTCAGCTCCTACGAGCAGTACTTC. Its translation is CASSQDRGFSSYEQYF.

This sequence joins TRBV5-1 and TRBJ2-2; possible D gene TRBD1, 7 bases. Germline V gene sequence: CDR1 SGHRS, CDR2 YFSETQ. The CDR3 covers 14 residues. V dropped 4 bases and J dropped 11 bases, with 18 bases sitting between them. The CDR3 protein is CASSGGGAGGELFF. DNA for the CDR3: TGCGCCAGCAGCGGCGGCGGGGCAGGGGGTGAGCTGTTTTTT.

The J gene is TRBJ1-1, the V gene TRBV7-2, with D uncertain. The ends were cut back, 4 bases at V and 5 bases at J, with 11 bases in the middle. CDR3 length: 13 residues. The germline gives CDR1 SGHTA, CDR2 FQGNSA. CDR3 in DNA: TGTGCCAGCAGCTCGGGAATGGGGACTGAAGCTTTCTTT. Translated: CASSSGMGTEAFF.

J is TRBJ2-7 and V is TRBV5-1, with 9 bases matching TRBD1. Germline CDR1 and CDR2: SGHRS and YFSETQ. Trimming cost V 0 bases and J 7 bases; bases outside gene matches: 5. The CDR3 consists of 14 residues. As DNA, the CDR3 is TGCGCCAGCAGCTTGGATACAGGGGGCTGGGAGCAGTACTTC. Amino acids: CASSLDTGGWEQYF.

This clone came up once. The V and J genes are TRBV3-1 (or the pseudogene TRBV3-2) and TRBJ1-1; tentatively, D is TRBD1 (5 bases). This CDR3 has 13 residues. V was clipped by 0 bases and J by 6 bases, with 8 bases between them. Per germline, CDR1 LGHDT and CDR2 YNNKEL (reference sequence). The CDR3 loop is CASSQDRGAEAFF. Written as DNA, the CDR3 is TGTGCCAGCAGCCAAGATCGGGGCGCTGAAGCTTTCTTT.

The J gene is TRBJ2-1, the V gene TRBV27; D may be TRBD1 or TRBD2 (5 bases each). Germline assignment: CDR1 MNHEY and CDR2 SMNVEV (reference sequence). V gave up 6 bases and J gave up 12 bases, with 12 bases separating them. The CDR3 sequence is 11 residues long. The CDR3 sequence is CASRYPGPQFF. The CDR3, as DNA: TGTGCCAGCAGGTATCCGGGGCCGCAGTTCTTC.